The rows below give T cell receptor beta chains drawn from one sample of a study of blood T cell repertoires in COVID-19. Here immunoSEQ multiplex PCR was the method, and the copy in TCRdb shows in-frame clones only, minus some. The data show around 250,000 clones, approximately 86% seen once. The material sequenced was PBMCs or T cells enriched from blood (not recorded which). The receptors were sampled from a woman aged 45 to 65 who had recovered from COVID-19. Both conserved end residues are part of each CDR3. A D gene is named only where the DNA matches it firmly. For some rows the clone size is stated as once, few or many, or as a class when expanded; others skip it.

J gene: TRBJ1-2
V gene: TRBV7-9
clone size: NA
D gene: TRBD1
CDR3 DNA: TGTGCCAGCAGCTTCCCCGGACAGGGGATCGGCTATGGCTACACCTTC
CDR3 protein: CASSFPGQGIGYGYTF

J gene: TRBJ2-3
V gene: TRBV7-2
clone size: NA
D gene: NA
CDR3 DNA: TGTGCCAGCAGCAGGGTGGAGGGCGGCACAGATACGCAGTATTTT
CDR3 protein: CASSRVEGGTDTQYF

J gene: TRBJ1-1
V gene: TRBV4-3
clone size: once
D gene: NA
CDR3 DNA: TGCGCCAGCAGCCAAGAAGCGGGGGGGTCTGAAGCTTTCTTT
CDR3 protein: CASSQEAGGSEAFF

J gene: TRBJ2-3
V gene: TRBV27
clone size: few
D gene: TRBD2
CDR3 DNA: TGTGCCAGCAGAAAGCGGGAGGGAGGGGAAGATACGCAGTATTTT
CDR3 protein: CASRKREGGEDTQYF

J gene: TRBJ1-1
V gene: TRBV18
clone size: NA
D gene: NA
CDR3 DNA: TGTGCCAGCTCACCATCCCTCCTTTTGAACACTGAAGCTTTCTTT
CDR3 protein: CASSPSLLLNTEAFF

J gene: TRBJ2-2
V gene: TRBV9
clone size: once
D gene: NA
CDR3 DNA: TGTGCCAGCAGCGTATATCAGGACGGGGAGCTGTTTTTT
CDR3 protein: CASSVYQDGELFF

J gene: TRBJ2-7
V gene: TRBV4-3
clone size: NA
D gene: TRBD1
CDR3 DNA: TGCGCCAGCAGCCCGGGACAGGGCCCCTCCGAGCAGTACTTC
CDR3 protein: CASSPGQGPSEQYF

J gene: TRBJ2-1
V gene: TRBV5-1
clone size: NA
D gene: TRBD2
CDR3 DNA: TGCGCCAGCAGCTTGAGTGGACTAGCGGGGGGGTTTGGTGAGCAGTTCTTC
CDR3 protein: CASSLSGLAGGFGEQFF

J gene: TRBJ2-1
V gene: TRBV7-7
clone size: NA
D gene: TRBD2
CDR3 DNA: TGTGCTAGCAGCCGGGACTACAACTCCTACAATGAGCAGTTCTTC
CDR3 protein: CASSRDYNSYNEQFF

J gene: TRBJ2-5
V gene: TRBV5-1
clone size: NA
D gene: TRBD2
CDR3 DNA: TGCGCCAGCAGTTTCCTAGCGGTACAAGAGACCCAGTACTTC
CDR3 protein: CASSFLAVQETQYF

J gene: TRBJ2-3
V gene: TRBV4-3
clone size: NA
D gene: TRBD1
CDR3 DNA: TGCGCCAGCAGCCAAGATCCTGCTGGGACAGGGGGCGAAGATACGCAGTATTTT
CDR3 protein: CASSQDPAGTGGEDTQYF

J gene: TRBJ2-1
V gene: TRBV28
clone size: NA
D gene: TRBD2
CDR3 DNA: TGTGCCAGCAGTTCCAGAACTAGCGGGGGGCCGAGCTCCTACAATGAGCAGTTCTTC
CDR3 protein: CASSSRTSGGPSSYNEQFF

J gene: TRBJ2-7
V gene: TRBV9
clone size: NA
D gene: TRBD2
CDR3 DNA: TGTGCCAGCAGCGTAGGGGCGGGAGCAGCGTACGAGCAGTACTTC
CDR3 protein: CASSVGAGAAYEQYF

J gene: TRBJ1-1
V gene: TRBV10-3
clone size: NA
D gene: NA
CDR3 DNA: TGTGCCATCAGCCAATCCCGGGACAAAGCTTTCTTT
CDR3 protein: CAISQSRDKAFF

J gene: TRBJ2-7
V gene: TRBV29-1
clone size: once
D gene: TRBD2
CDR3 DNA: TGCAGCGTTGAAGAGCGGGAGGGCCCCTACGAGCAGTACTTC
CDR3 protein: CSVEEREGPYEQYF

J gene: TRBJ2-1
V gene: TRBV4-3
clone size: NA
D gene: NA
CDR3 DNA: TGCGCCAGCAGCCCCCAGACTTTAGACAATGAGCAGTTCTTC
CDR3 protein: CASSPQTLDNEQFF

J gene: TRBJ1-2
V gene: TRBV4-1
clone size: once
D gene: TRBD1
CDR3 DNA: TGCGCCAGCAGCCAGGGACAGGGGACTGGCTACACCTTC
CDR3 protein: CASSQGQGTGYTF

J gene: TRBJ1-1
V gene: TRBV12-3/TRBV12-4
clone size: NA
D gene: NA
CDR3 DNA: TGTGCCAGCAGTTTGTGGGCGGGGAGAGCTTTCTTT
CDR3 protein: CASSLWAGRAFF

J gene: TRBJ2-3
V gene: TRBV6-6
clone size: NA
D gene: NA
CDR3 DNA: TGTGCCAGCAGTCGATCTAGAGATACGCAGTATTTT
CDR3 protein: CASSRSRDTQYF

J gene: TRBJ1-6
V gene: TRBV4-1
clone size: NA
D gene: NA
CDR3 DNA: TGCGCCAGCAGCCTACACGGAGTTTACTCACCCCTCCACTTT
CDR3 protein: CASSLHGVYSPLHF

J gene: TRBJ1-1
V gene: TRBV18
clone size: NA
D gene: NA
CDR3 DNA: TGTGCCAGCTCACCGGTTCTGGGGGCTGAGGACACTGAAGCTTTCTTT
CDR3 protein: CASSPVLGAEDTEAFF

J gene: TRBJ1-1
V gene: TRBV27
clone size: NA
D gene: NA
CDR3 DNA: TGTGCCAGCAGCAGGTTACCCGCGGGTCTAGCTTTCTTT
CDR3 protein: CASSRLPAGLAFF

J gene: TRBJ1-5
V gene: TRBV30
clone size: NA
D gene: TRBD1
CDR3 DNA: TGTGCCTGGAGTTCGGGACAGGCGTTTCAGCCCCAGCATTTT
CDR3 protein: CAWSSGQAFQPQHF

J gene: TRBJ1-5
V gene: TRBV12-3/TRBV12-4
clone size: NA
D gene: NA
CDR3 DNA: TGTGCCAGCAGTCAGGGTGAGGAACAGCCCCAGCATTTT
CDR3 protein: CASSQGEEQPQHF

J gene: TRBJ2-1
V gene: TRBV7-3
clone size: NA
D gene: NA
CDR3 DNA: TGTGCCAGCGGCGGGACCCCCGTCACTGAGCAGTTCTTC
CDR3 protein: CASGGTPVTEQFF

J gene: TRBJ2-7
V gene: TRBV18
clone size: once
D gene: TRBD2
CDR3 DNA: TGTGCCAGCTCACCGGATGGGACTAGCGGGAGTTACGAGCAGTACTTC
CDR3 protein: CASSPDGTSGSYEQYF

J gene: TRBJ1-4
V gene: TRBV5-1
clone size: NA
D gene: NA
CDR3 DNA: TGCGCCAGCAGCTTGGTTAGTGGTGAAAAACTGTTTTTT
CDR3 protein: CASSLVSGEKLFF

J gene: TRBJ1-2
V gene: TRBV4-1
clone size: NA
D gene: NA
CDR3 DNA: TGCGCCAGCAGCCAAGATACAGGCGGAGCCTATGGCTACACCTTC
CDR3 protein: CASSQDTGGAYGYTF

J gene: TRBJ2-1
V gene: TRBV10-1
clone size: NA
D gene: NA
CDR3 DNA: TGCGCCAGCCGTCTAGCCAATGAGCAGTTCTTC
CDR3 protein: CASRLANEQFF

J gene: TRBJ2-7
V gene: TRBV6-5
clone size: NA
D gene: TRBD1
CDR3 DNA: TGTGCCAGCAGTCTGAGACAGGGGGGCTACGAGCAGTACTTC
CDR3 protein: CASSLRQGGYEQYF

J gene: TRBJ1-2
V gene: TRBV27
clone size: NA
D gene: NA
CDR3 DNA: TGTGCCAGCAGTTTATCCGGCGCCAGGGTCTATGGCTACACCTTC
CDR3 protein: CASSLSGARVYGYTF

J gene: TRBJ1-4
V gene: TRBV6-2/TRBV6-3
clone size: few
D gene: TRBD1
CDR3 DNA: TGTGCCAGCAGTTACGGGACAGGGGCCCCAAAACTGTTTTTT
CDR3 protein: CASSYGTGAPKLFF

J gene: TRBJ2-5
V gene: TRBV5-1
clone size: NA
D gene: TRBD2
CDR3 DNA: TGCGCCAGCGCACCTCCGGGGGGGATAAGGGAGACCCAGTACTTC
CDR3 protein: CASAPPGGIRETQYF

J gene: TRBJ1-1
V gene: TRBV29-1
clone size: NA
D gene: NA
CDR3 DNA: TGCAGCGTTGAAGGACTACAGGGGAACACTGAAGCTTTCTTT
CDR3 protein: CSVEGLQGNTEAFF

J gene: TRBJ1-2
V gene: TRBV2
clone size: NA
D gene: NA
CDR3 DNA: TGTGCCAGCAGTGAAGCGCGGACAGCCTATGGCTACACCTTC
CDR3 protein: CASSEARTAYGYTF

J gene: TRBJ2-5
V gene: TRBV3-1/TRBV3-2
clone size: once
D gene: NA
CDR3 DNA: TGTGCCAGCAACCACGCTAGAGAGACCCAGTACTTC
CDR3 protein: CASNHARETQYF

J gene: TRBJ2-5
V gene: TRBV3-1/TRBV3-2
clone size: NA
D gene: TRBD2
CDR3 DNA: TGTGCCAGCAGCCAAGTACTAGCGATACAAGAGACCCAGTACTTC
CDR3 protein: CASSQVLAIQETQYF

J gene: TRBJ1-1
V gene: TRBV29-1
clone size: NA
D gene: NA
CDR3 DNA: TGCAGCGTTGAAGAAGGGCCGGGGGGTTACACTGAAGCTTTCTTT
CDR3 protein: CSVEEGPGGYTEAFF

J gene: TRBJ2-1
V gene: TRBV7-3
clone size: NA
D gene: NA
CDR3 DNA: TGTGCCAGCAGCTCCCCCGGGTGGCGGGGGCACTACAATGAGCAGTTCTTC
CDR3 protein: CASSSPGWRGHYNEQFF

J gene: TRBJ1-5
V gene: TRBV19
clone size: NA
D gene: NA
CDR3 DNA: TGTGCCAGTAAGCCCAACAATCAGCCCCAGCATTTT
CDR3 protein: CASKPNNQPQHF

J gene: TRBJ1-2
V gene: TRBV11-2
clone size: few
D gene: NA
CDR3 DNA: TGTGCCAGCAGCTACGGAGGGGGGGGAGGCTACACCTTC
CDR3 protein: CASSYGGGGGYTF

J gene: TRBJ1-2
V gene: TRBV27
clone size: NA
D gene: TRBD1
CDR3 DNA: TGTGCCAGCACCCAGGCAGGGGGTAACTATGGCTACACCTTC
CDR3 protein: CASTQAGGNYGYTF

J gene: TRBJ2-1
V gene: TRBV4-3
clone size: NA
D gene: TRBD2
CDR3 DNA: TGCGCCAGCAGCCATCGGACTAGCGGGAGCAATGAGCAGTTCTTC
CDR3 protein: CASSHRTSGSNEQFF

J gene: TRBJ2-7
V gene: TRBV3-1/TRBV3-2
clone size: NA
D gene: TRBD1
CDR3 DNA: TGTGCCAGCAGCCCAAGTGTGGGTAGACTATTCGTGACAGGGAGAACCTACGAGCAGTACTTC
CDR3 protein: CASSPSVGRLFVTGRTYEQYF

J gene: TRBJ1-5
V gene: TRBV5-6
clone size: once
D gene: NA
CDR3 DNA: TGTGCCAGCAGTCGGTACAGCAATCAGCCCCAGCATTTT
CDR3 protein: CASSRYSNQPQHF

J gene: TRBJ2-7
V gene: TRBV20-1
clone size: few
D gene: TRBD2
CDR3 DNA: TGCAGTGCTAGTGGGACTAGCGCCTCCTACGAGCAGTACTTC
CDR3 protein: CSASGTSASYEQYF

J gene: TRBJ2-1
V gene: TRBV7-2
clone size: NA
D gene: NA
CDR3 DNA: TGTGCCAGCAGCTTAGTAATCCTTGGGAGCCCTCCCTACAATGAGCAGTTCTTC
CDR3 protein: CASSLVILGSPPYNEQFF

J gene: TRBJ2-7
V gene: TRBV7-9
clone size: few
D gene: TRBD1
CDR3 DNA: TGTGCCAGCAGACCGGACAGGAGCTACGAGCAGTACTTC
CDR3 protein: CASRPDRSYEQYF

J gene: TRBJ1-1
V gene: TRBV30
clone size: few
D gene: NA
CDR3 DNA: TGTGCCTGGAGTGCGACAGGTTGGAACACTGAAGCTTTCTTT
CDR3 protein: CAWSATGWNTEAFF

J gene: TRBJ1-2
V gene: TRBV2
clone size: NA
D gene: TRBD1
CDR3 DNA: TGTGCCAGCACCAGGGACAGGGGAAATGGCTACACCTTC
CDR3 protein: CASTRDRGNGYTF

J gene: TRBJ2-2
V gene: TRBV27
clone size: NA
D gene: TRBD2
CDR3 DNA: TGTGCCAGCAGTTCCCCCGGTTCGGCCAGCGGGGTAAACACCGGGGAGCTGTTTTTT
CDR3 protein: CASSSPGSASGVNTGELFF

J gene: TRBJ1-2
V gene: TRBV2
clone size: NA
D gene: NA
CDR3 DNA: TGTGCCAGCAGTGTGGAGGGGAACTATGGCTACACCTTC
CDR3 protein: CASSVEGNYGYTF

J gene: TRBJ2-1
V gene: TRBV6-5
clone size: NA
D gene: TRBD2
CDR3 DNA: TGTGCCAGCGGGGCTGGCGGTTGGCGGGAGGCTGAGCAGTTCTTC
CDR3 protein: CASGAGGWREAEQFF